These 13 T cell receptor beta chains came from one sample sequenced in a study of blood T cell repertoires in COVID-19. Sequencing was performed with immunoSEQ multiplex PCR; in TCRdb, only in-frame clones are kept and a portion is missing. The profile shows fewer than 250,000 clones, about four fifths of them singletons. Input material: PBMCs or T cells enriched from blood (not recorded which). The receptors here all came from a man in his 60s who had recovered from COVID-19.

J is TRBJ2-7 and V is TRBV2; 8 bases align to TRBD1. V lost 5 bases to trimming and J lost 3 bases; unmatched junction nucleotides: 12. Germline V gene sequence: CDR1 SNHLY, CDR2 FYNNEI. This CDR3 is built from 16 residues. The CDR3, as DNA: TGTGCCAGCAGTATGACCGGGGCGACAGGGGACTACGAGCAGTACTTC. It is translated as CASSMTGATGDYEQYF.

The CDR3: CASSLVPSEADTQYF. Here the CDR3 DNA reads TGCGCCAGCAGCTTGGTGCCTAGCGAGGCAGATACGCAGTATTTT. The genes are TRBV5-1 and TRBJ2-3, with a weak D call TRBD2 (6 bases). V was shortened by 0 bases and J by 4 bases, with 12 bases between the two germline ends. This CDR3 spans 15 amino acids. CDR1 and CDR2 (germline): SGHRS, YFSETQ.

The gene calls are TRBV4-2 and TRBJ2-1; D remains ambiguous. Per germline, CDR1 LGHNA and CDR2 YNFKEQ. The ends were cut back, 0 bases at V and 6 bases at J, with 12 bases in the middle. CDR3 length equals 15 residues. The CDR3 nucleotides read TGTGCCAGCAGCCAAGAAGTCAGGTATGGCAATGAGCAGTTCTTC. Translation gives CASSQEVRYGNEQFF.

This sequence joins TRBV5-1 and TRBJ2-5; possible D gene TRBD2, 6 bases. Germline-derived CDR1 and CDR2 are SGHRS and YFSETQ. Trimming removed 4 bases at V and 0 bases at J, with 13 bases between. The CDR3 runs 15 residues. The CDR3 sequence is CASSTTGGYQETQYF. The CDR3, as DNA: TGCGCCAGCAGCACCACAGGAGGGTACCAAGAGACCCAGTACTTC.

The chain couples TRBV3-1 (or the pseudogene TRBV3-2) to TRBJ1-5, with 9 bases that match TRBD1. The germline V gene encodes CDR1 LGHDT and CDR2 YNNKEL (reference sequence). The CDR3 spans 15 residues. Trimming at V came to 3 bases and at J to 0 bases, leaving 0 bases not matched to a gene. The CDR3 protein is CASSQDRGSNQPQHF. The CDR3 bases are TGTGCCAGCAGCCAGGACAGGGGTAGCAATCAGCCCCAGCATTTT.

This clone was observed a single time. The CDR3: CATSDSDSNQPQHF. CDR3 sequence (DNA): TGTGCCACCAGTGATTCAGATAGCAATCAGCCCCAGCATTTT. V and J are TRBV24-1 and TRBJ1-5; D gene ambiguous. Germline CDR1 reads KGHDR; CDR2 reads SFDVKD. V shed 2 bases and J shed 0 bases, with 4 bases lying between them. This CDR3 contains 14 residues.

The rearrangement joins TRBV11-3 to TRBJ1-6, with a tentative D call TRBD1 (5 bases). Trimming removed 8 bases at V and 0 bases at J, with 14 bases between. CDR1 SGHNT and CDR2 YENEEA come from the germline V gene. This CDR3 has 16 residues. The CDR3 sequence: CASDLGRHSYNSPLHF. DNA for the CDR3: TGTGCCAGCGACCTGGGGCGCCACTCCTATAATTCACCCCTCCACTTT.

The chain uses TRBV19 and TRBJ2-6; maybe TRBD2 (5 bases). Looked up from germline, CDR1 is LNHDA and CDR2 is SQIVND (reference sequence). The V gene lost 7 bases and the J gene lost 2 bases, with 9 bases spanning the gap. The CDR3 is 14 amino acids. CDR3 protein: CASTTGAGANVLTF. The DNA of the CDR3 is TGTGCCAGTACCACCGGGGCTGGGGCCAACGTCCTGACTTTC.

This clone occurred a few times. The chain couples TRBV5-1 to TRBJ2-2, with 12 bases aligning to TRBD1. CDR1 is SGHRS and CDR2 is YFSETQ in the germline V gene. The J segment lost 2 bases and the V segment lost 4 bases, leaving 6 bases of the junction unmatched. The CDR3 length is 17 residues. CDR3 loop: CASSPRDRGRNTGELFF. CDR3 coding DNA: TGCGCCAGCAGCCCACGGGACAGGGGGCGAAACACCGGGGAGCTGTTTTTT.

This clone was seen many times. The chain joins TRBV27 to TRBJ2-5, with D possibly matching TRBD1 (5 bases). V was shortened by 2 bases and J by 0 bases, with 7 bases between the two germline ends. Per the germline V gene, CDR1 is MNHEY and CDR2 is SMNVEV (reference sequence). The length of the CDR3 is 14 residues. The chain's CDR3 is CASSLRQYQETQYF. The CDR3 DNA reads as TGTGCCAGCAGTTTAAGACAGTACCAAGAGACCCAGTACTTC.

The V call is TRBV19, the J call TRBJ1-1, with TRBD1 matching 10 bases. CDR3 length: 15 residues. V lost 6 bases to trimming and J lost 4 bases; unmatched junction nucleotides: 8. Per the germline V gene, CDR1 is LNHDA and CDR2 is SQIVND (reference sequence). The CDR3 sequence: CASSGRDRGLTEAFF. The CDR3 DNA reads as TGTGCCAGTAGCGGCCGGGACAGGGGACTCACTGAAGCTTTCTTT.

The chain uses TRBV9 and TRBJ1-3, with D possibly TRBD1 on 5 matching bases. The germline CDR1 and CDR2 sequences are SGDLS and YYNGEE. The V and J ends lost 5 bases and 0 bases respectively, with 9 bases between them. The CDR3 length is 14 residues. The CDR3 bases are TGTGCCAGCAGACAGACAGACTCTGGAAACACCATATATTTT. Translated: CASRQTDSGNTIYF. The full variable domain, rest sourced from reference TRBV9 and TRBJ1-3, is DSGVTQTPKHLITATGQRVTLRCSPRSGDLSVYWYQQSLDQGLQFLIQYYNGEERAKGNILERFSAQQFPDLHSELNLSSLELGDSALYFCASRQTDSGNTIYFGEGSWLTVV.

The rearrangement uses TRBV10-3 and TRBJ2-7; 8 bases map to TRBD1. CDR1 and CDR2 (germline): ENHRY, SYGVKD. V dropped 6 bases and J dropped 1; count of bases not matched to a gene: 8. The CDR3 contains 15 residues. The CDR3 DNA reads as TGTGCCATCAGCGCGCCTGACAGGGGATCCTACGAGCAGTACTTC. It codes for CAISAPDRGSYEQYF.